One sample yielded the 10 T cell receptor beta chains listed below, sequenced in a study of cytomegalovirus exposure and HLA in healthy donors. Profiling relied on immunoSEQ multiplex PCR, and the TCRdb table lists in-frame clones only, not all of them. The sample lists about 120,000 clones; 89% were seen once. Material: PBMCs. These TCRs come from a woman between 18 and 30 years old in good health and CMV-seronegative.

This chain links TRBV7-6 with TRBJ2-7, with unresolved D. The CDR3 is 14 residues long. Germline V lookup: CDR1 SGHVS, CDR2 FNYEAQ. V was trimmed by 1 base and J by 2 bases, leaving 9 bases between them. The DNA of the CDR3 is TGTGCCAGCAGCTTAGAAGCGAGTACCTACGAGCAGTACTTC. It yields the protein CASSLEASTYEQYF.

The chain combines TRBV19 with TRBJ2-1; possibly TRBD2 for D (6 bases). Germline CDR1 reads LNHDA; CDR2 reads SQIVND (reference sequence). The V gene lost 5 bases and the J gene lost 1 base, with 9 bases spanning the gap. The CDR3 is made up of 14 amino acids. The CDR3 here is CASSWEVSYNEQFF. CDR3 DNA sequence: TGTGCCAGTAGTTGGGAGGTTTCCTACAATGAGCAGTTCTTC.

J is TRBJ1-5 and V is TRBV4-1; D might be TRBD1 (6 bases). The CDR3 covers 16 residues. CDR1 is MGHRA, CDR2 YSYEKL, per germline. Trimming shortened V by 1 base and J by 6 bases, and 16 bases separated the two germline ends. In DNA form, the CDR3 reads TGCGCCAGCAGCCAAGGTCTGGGGGCAGGCAGTCAGCCCCAGCATTTT. It translates to CASSQGLGAGSQPQHF.

This sequence joins TRBV30 and TRBJ1-1, with 7 positions matching TRBD1. The CDR3 loop spans 15 amino acids. With V trimmed by 0 bases and J by 1 base, 5 bases remained unmatched. Germline CDR1 GTSNPN, CDR2 SVGIG (reference sequence). The CDR3 DNA reads TGTGCCTGGAGTGTGACGGGACAGACGAACACTGAAGCTTTCTTT. Its translation: CAWSVTGQTNTEAFF.

The chain employs TRBV2 and TRBJ2-7; weak D call: TRBD1 (6 bases). The CDR3 covers 15 residues. The V end lost 6 bases, the J end lost 1 base, and 16 bases lay between the germline ends. In germline, CDR1 is SNHLY, CDR2 FYNNEI. The CDR3 sequence is CASSWTATGSYEQYF. The DNA of the CDR3 is TGTGCCAGCAGCTGGACAGCCACCGGTTCCTACGAGCAGTACTTC.

The CDR3 loop is CASSLHRDVDEQYF. The CDR3 region has the DNA TGTGCCAGCAGTCTACACAGGGATGTGGACGAGCAGTACTTC. J is TRBJ2-7 and V is TRBV28; D is possibly TRBD1 (6 bases). CDR1 is MDHEN and CDR2 is SYDVKM in the germline V gene. The CDR3 runs 14 residues. V was trimmed by 5 bases and J by 5 bases, leaving 16 bases between them.

The genes are TRBV11-3 and TRBJ2-7; D perhaps matches TRBD2 (6 bases). V was shortened by 1 base and J by 5 bases, with 12 bases between the two germline ends. The germline CDR1 and CDR2 sequences are SGHNT and YENEEA. This CDR3 region has 14 residues. The CDR3 DNA sequence: TGTGCCAGCAGCTTAGTCGGGAGAATCGACGAGCAGTACTTC. Translated: CASSLVGRIDEQYF.

This sequence joins TRBV6-5 and TRBJ1-5, with 10 bases matching TRBD1. Germline V gene data show CDR1 as MNHEY and CDR2 as SVGAGI. CDR3 length: 15 amino acids. With V trimmed by 6 bases and J by 6 bases, 8 bases remained unmatched. CDR3 coding DNA: TGTGCCAGCAGCTGGGGGACAGGGGAGGGTCAGCCCCAGCATTTT. Residues: CASSWGTGEGQPQHF.

The V call is TRBV19, the J call TRBJ1-2; 7 bases fit TRBD1. After removal of 4 bases from V and 4 bases from J, the junction contained 18 bases not matched to a gene. This CDR3 spans 18 amino acids. Germline V gene data show CDR1 as LNHDA and CDR2 as SQIVND (reference sequence). The CDR3 nucleotides read TGTGCCAGTAGTAGAGTCGGGCCAGACAGGGTTGCTTCCTATGGCTACACCTTC. Translation: CASSRVGPDRVASYGYTF. The complete variable domain, with remaining parts taken from reference TRBV19 and TRBJ1-2, reads DGGITQSPKYLFRKEGQNVTLSCEQNLNHDAMYWYRQDPGQGLRLIYYSQIVNDFQKGDIAEGYSVSREKKESFPLTVTSAQKNPTAFYLCASSRVGPDRVASYGYTFGSGTRLTVV.

The chain uses TRBV18 and TRBJ2-1, with D uncertain. Deletions cut 6 bases from V and 1 base from J, with 19 bases between. The CDR3 consists of 17 residues. The germline V gene encodes CDR1 KGHSH and CDR2 LQKENI. In DNA form, the CDR3 reads TGTGCCAGCTCGAGAGCGTGGAGCGCAATTTCCTACAATGAGCAGTTCTTC. It specifies CASSRAWSAISYNEQFF.